What follows are 16 T cell receptor beta chains derived from one specimen sequenced in a study of metastatic and nonmetastatic thyroid tumors. Before thyroid surgery, none of the patients had received any treatment. TCRdb called clones again from the PCR reads with MiXCR. The sample lists around 12,000 clones; about 33% were seen once. Material for sequencing was tumor tissue. These receptor sequences come from a female donor with papillary thyroid cancer or a benign thyroid nodule (not recorded which). Some clones in this sample may be carry-over from other donors' samples.

In its sample, this clone was seen a few times. This chain uses TRBV2 with TRBJ1-1, with D possibly being TRBD1 (5 bases). Germline-derived CDR1 and CDR2 are SNHLY and FYNNEI. Trimming pared 5 bases from V and 2 bases from J, leaving 9 bases between. The CDR3 totals 13 residues. The DNA of the CDR3 is TGTGCCAGCAGTAGGACACTTAACACTGAAGCTTTCTTT. It encodes CASSRTLNTEAFF.

In its sample, this clone was seen a few times. The chain combines TRBV28 with TRBJ1-2; D not certain. This CDR3 has 13 amino acids. Per germline, CDR1 MDHEN and CDR2 SYDVKM. V was trimmed by 6 bases and J by 4 bases, leaving 12 bases between them. CDR3 amino acids: CASSQTSPYGYTF. The CDR3 DNA reads as TGTGCCAGCAGCCAAACGAGCCCCTATGGCTACACCTTC.

Judged by abundance, this clone is medium-sized (0.01 to 0.1%). The chain is built from TRBV28 and TRBJ2-1; D uncertain. From germline, CDR1 is MDHEN and CDR2 SYDVKM. This CDR3 region has 14 residues. V lost 2 bases to trimming and J lost 2 bases, with 7 bases between them. The CDR3, as DNA: TGTGCCAGCAGTTTACCCGGAACCTACAATGAGCAGTTCTTC. Protein product: CASSLPGTYNEQFF.

This clone showed up just a few times. V and J are TRBV6-4 and TRBJ2-7; 8 nucleotides agree with TRBD2. Germline trimming cut 8 bases from V and 3 bases from J; bases unmatched to any gene: 12. Germline assignment: CDR1 MRHNA and CDR2 SNTAGT. The CDR3 consists of 15 residues. The CDR3 nucleotides read TGTGCCAGCCAGCCCCCGGGACTAGGCCACTACGAGCAGTACTTC. This encodes CASQPPGLGHYEQYF.

The chain uses TRBV5-1 and TRBJ2-3; TRBD2 aligns across 7 bases. The germline V gene has CDR1 SGHRS and CDR2 YFSETQ. The CDR3 consists of 14 residues. V was clipped by 3 bases and J by 2 bases; unmatched bases: 3. The CDR3 region is CASSSGLHTDTQYF. Written as DNA, the CDR3 is TGCGCCAGCAGCTCGGGACTACACACAGATACGCAGTATTTT.

This clone was recorded a few times. The chain has TRBV12-3 or TRBV12-4 and TRBJ1-2; 7 bases line up with TRBD1. The CDR3 is 15 residues long. Trimming removed 3 bases from V and 2 bases from J; junction bases left unmatched: 6. The CDR3, as DNA: TGTGCCAGCAGTTTTACAGGGGATAGGAACTATGGCTACACCTTC. Translating it yields CASSFTGDRNYGYTF.

Details on this clone: Possible read error: a much larger clone is one base away. The CDR3 DNA is TGTGCCAGCAGCGTTCGAAGGTCCGCGGGTACTGAAGCTTTCTTT. Amino acids: CASSVRRSAGTEAFF. This chain uses TRBV27 with TRBJ1-1, with D unresolved. Trimming cost V 6 bases and J 5 bases, with 19 bases left between them. Germline V gene data show CDR1 as MNHEY and CDR2 as SMNVEV (reference sequence). The CDR3 sequence is 15 residues long.

V and J are TRBV20-1 and TRBJ2-7, with 9 bases that match TRBD1. Germline CDR1 reads DFQATT; CDR2 reads SNEGSKA (reference sequence). V was pared by 5 bases and J by 0 bases, with 14 bases of the junction left unmatched. This CDR3 has 17 residues. DNA for the CDR3: TGCAGTGCTTTCTTTCAGGGGACAGGGATTTTCTCCTACGAGCAGTACTTC. Protein: CSAFFQGTGIFSYEQYF.

The chain carries TRBV12-3 or TRBV12-4 and TRBJ2-7; 11 positions agree with TRBD1. The CDR3 has 14 amino acids. Trimming removed 5 bases from V and 3 bases from J; junction bases left unmatched: 3. CDR3 in DNA: TGTGCCAGCAGTGGAGGGACAGGGGGCTACGAGCAGTACTTC. Protein: CASSGGTGGYEQYF.

At least ten counts were recorded for this clone. The chain links TRBV18 to TRBJ2-1, with D unclear. Per the germline V gene, CDR1 is KGHSH and CDR2 is LQKENI. The CDR3 is 13 residues long. V lost 3 bases and J 6 bases, leaving 9 bases between the germline ends. In DNA form, the CDR3 reads TGTGCCAGCTCACCGGGGAATCGCAATGAGCAGTTCTTC. Amino acid sequence: CASSPGNRNEQFF.

This clone has a count of ten or more. The rearrangement uses TRBV7-6 and TRBJ2-1; 7 nucleotides align to TRBD2. Unmatched junction bases numbered 15, after V lost 1 base and J lost 12 bases. This CDR3 comprises 16 residues. Germline V CDR1 and CDR2: SGHVS, FNYEAQ. The CDR3 reads CASSLEGDGRPRAQFF. Written as DNA, the CDR3 is TGTGCCAGCAGCTTAGAAGGTGACGGGAGGCCCCGGGCGCAGTTCTTC.

The chain has TRBV6-2 or TRBV6-3 and TRBJ2-5, with a weak D call TRBD2 (6 bases). Trimming removed 9 bases at V and 1 base at J, with 21 bases between. Germline loops: CDR1 MNHEY, CDR2 SVGEGT. The CDR3 is 16 residues long. The CDR3 DNA sequence: TGTGCCAGAGGTTACCTCCAGCGGGCGCCCCAAGAGACCCAGTACTTC. Translation: CARGYLQRAPQETQYF.

The CDR3 protein is CASSSRRREGLDEQYF. CDR3 bases: TGCGCCAGCAGCTCCAGGCGTCGGGAGGGGCTGGACGAGCAGTACTTC. The chain combines TRBV5-1 with TRBJ2-7, with TRBD2 identical over 8 bases. CDR1 and CDR2 (germline): SGHRS, YFSETQ. CDR3 length: 16 amino acids. The V segment lost 3 bases and the J segment 5 bases; nucleotides outside the gene matches: 13.

By share, this clone counts as medium-sized. The chain couples TRBV6-5 to TRBJ1-2; tentative D call: TRBD1 (5 bases). This CDR3 is 16 amino acids long. The V end lost 2 bases, the J end lost 5 bases, and 18 bases lay between the germline ends. Germline values: CDR1 MNHEY, CDR2 SVGAGI. The CDR3 DNA reads as TGTGCCAGCAGTTACCCAGAACGGGACGGCGCTTATGGCTACACCTTC. The encoded protein is CASSYPERDGAYGYTF.

The chain uses TRBV18 and TRBJ2-2; D remains ambiguous. Germline V CDR1 and CDR2: KGHSH, LQKENI. This CDR3 region has 11 residues. V was cut by 8 bases and J by 2 bases, with 3 bases left in between. CDR3 DNA: TGTGCCAGCGAAAACACCGGGGAGCTGTTTTTT. It translates to CASENTGELFF. The full variable domain, in which reference TRBV18 and TRBJ2-2 provide the parts outside the CDR3, is NAGVMQNPRHLVRRRGQEARLRCSPMKGHSHVYWYRQLPEEGLKFMVYLQKENIIDESGMPKERFSAEFPKEGPSILRIQQVVRGDSAAYFCASENTGELFFGEGSRLTVL.

This clone has a count of ten or more. This chain joins TRBV18 and TRBJ2-7, with no clear D. Germline assignment: CDR1 KGHSH and CDR2 LQKENI. V was shortened by 5 bases and J by 0 bases, with 5 bases between the two germline ends. The length of the CDR3 is 12 residues. CDR3 bases: TGTGCCAGCTCAGCTAGCTCCTACGAGCAGTACTTC. It encodes CASSASSYEQYF.